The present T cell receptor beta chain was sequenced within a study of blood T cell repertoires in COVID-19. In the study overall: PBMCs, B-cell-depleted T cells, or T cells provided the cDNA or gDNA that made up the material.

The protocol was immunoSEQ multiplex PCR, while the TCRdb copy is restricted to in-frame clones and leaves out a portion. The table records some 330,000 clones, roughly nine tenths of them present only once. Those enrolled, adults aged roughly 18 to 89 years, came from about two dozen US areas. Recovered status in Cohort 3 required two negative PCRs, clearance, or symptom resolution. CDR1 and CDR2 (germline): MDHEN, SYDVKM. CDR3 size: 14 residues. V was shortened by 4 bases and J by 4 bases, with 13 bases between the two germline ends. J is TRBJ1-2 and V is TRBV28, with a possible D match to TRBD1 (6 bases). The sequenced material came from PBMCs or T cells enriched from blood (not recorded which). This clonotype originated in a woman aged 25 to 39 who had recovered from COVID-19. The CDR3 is CASSSGTISYGYTF. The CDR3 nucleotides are TGTGCCAGCAGTTCCGGGACAATTTCCTATGGCTACACCTTC.